The clone carrying this T cell receptor (beta chain) was seen many times. The antigen remains unidentified. Graves' hyperthyroidism showing no ophthalmopathy progression within 18 months was considered stable. This entry belongs to a study of T cells in Graves' hyperthyroidism and ophthalmopathy. Study outcomes and limitations: The model foresaw ophthalmopathy a median approximately 6.1 months prior to onset. Researchers found most expanded thyroid clonotypes above 0.001 in blood as well. Separation of ophthalmopathy from stable hyperthyroidism was achieved by a 13 V-J model.

This CDR3 has 14 residues. Germline CDR1 reads MDHEN; CDR2 reads SYDVKM. V lost 3 bases to trimming and J lost 2 bases, with 10 bases between them. It was RNA transcripts that yielded the amplified TCR beta CDR3 regions. RT-PCR in the first round (using the HTBI primer set) targeted the TCR CDR3. MiXCR, run by TCRdb on the multiplex PCR reads, gives a single entry per CDR3 protein. The table has 550,000 to 800,000 distinct CDR3 sequences, approximately 16% seen once. Sequencing was carried out using blood. The chain uses TRBV28 and TRBJ2-5; a possible D gene is TRBD2 (7 bases). This sequence was found in a man younger than 35 with Graves' hyperthyroidism. CDR3 sequence reads: CASSFGGQQETQYF. DNA for the CDR3: TGTGCCAGCAGTTTCGGGGGGCAGCAAGAGACCCAGTACTTC.